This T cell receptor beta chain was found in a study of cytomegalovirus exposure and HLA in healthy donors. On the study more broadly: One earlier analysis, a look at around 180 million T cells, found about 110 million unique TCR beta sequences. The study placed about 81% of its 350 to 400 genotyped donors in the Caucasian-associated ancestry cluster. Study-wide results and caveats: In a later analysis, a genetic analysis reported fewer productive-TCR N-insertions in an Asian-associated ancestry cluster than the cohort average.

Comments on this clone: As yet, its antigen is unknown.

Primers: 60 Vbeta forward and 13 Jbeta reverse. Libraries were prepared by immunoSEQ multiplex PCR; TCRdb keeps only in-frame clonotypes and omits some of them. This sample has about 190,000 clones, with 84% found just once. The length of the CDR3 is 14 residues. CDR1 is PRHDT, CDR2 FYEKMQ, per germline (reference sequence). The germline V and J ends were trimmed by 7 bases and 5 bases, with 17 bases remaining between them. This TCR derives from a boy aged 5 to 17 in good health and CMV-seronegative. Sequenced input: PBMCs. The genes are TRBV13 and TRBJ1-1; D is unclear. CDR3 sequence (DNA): TGTGCCAGCATCCTCGGTAGTAGCCTGACTGAAGCTTTCTTT. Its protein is CASILGSSLTEAFF.